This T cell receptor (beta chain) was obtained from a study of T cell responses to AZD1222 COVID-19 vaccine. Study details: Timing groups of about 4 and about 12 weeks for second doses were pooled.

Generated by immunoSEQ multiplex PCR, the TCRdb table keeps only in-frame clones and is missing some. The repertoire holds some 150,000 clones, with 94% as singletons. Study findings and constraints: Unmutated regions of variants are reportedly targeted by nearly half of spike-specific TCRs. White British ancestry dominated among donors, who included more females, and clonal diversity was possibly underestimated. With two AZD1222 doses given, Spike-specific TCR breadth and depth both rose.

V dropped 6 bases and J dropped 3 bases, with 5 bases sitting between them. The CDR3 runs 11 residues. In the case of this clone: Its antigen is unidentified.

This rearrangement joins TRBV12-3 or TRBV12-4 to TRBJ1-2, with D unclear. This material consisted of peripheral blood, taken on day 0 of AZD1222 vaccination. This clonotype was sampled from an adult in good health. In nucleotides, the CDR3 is TGTGCCAGCAGCACATACTATGGCTACACCTTC. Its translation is CASSTYYGYTF.